This T cell receptor (beta chain) was profiled in a study of neurological immune-mediated disorders. Each CDR3 protein gets one entry after TCRdb re-called the 5' RACE reads with MiXCR. The sample has tens of thousands of distinct CDR3 sequences; almost 3.5% are singletons. Many counts were recorded for this clonotype. The V end lost 4 bases, the J end lost 4 bases, and 16 bases lay between the germline ends. This CDR3 region has 15 residues. Germline values: CDR1 SGHRS, CDR2 YFSETQ. The V gene is TRBV5-1, the J gene TRBJ2-3; D may match TRBD1 or TRBD2 (6 bases each). Specimen: PBMCs. The TCR originated in a man aged 35-49 years with multiple sclerosis. CDR3 sequence reads: CASSMLSGAPDTQYF. The CDR3 coding sequence is TGCGCCAGCAGCATGCTCTCGGGGGCCCCAGATACGCAGTATTTT.